These T cell receptor beta chains were read from a single sample in a study of T cell changes during pregnancy in multiple sclerosis. Using immunoSEQ multiplex PCR, the repertoire was profiled, and TCRdb retains in-frame clones only, with some absent. The data contain 80,000 to 100,000 clones, approximately 92% of them singletons. Sequenced material: peripheral blood, taken in the first trimester of pregnancy. These receptors were taken from a female donor with multiple sclerosis, enrolled in a pregnancy study. CDR3s include the opening cysteine and the closing phenylalanine or tryptophan. Fields, in order: D gene, clone size, V gene, J gene, CDR3 length, CDR3 protein, CDR3 DNA. The D gene is left open where the match is weak. Size values are once, few and many counts, or a class for expanded clones, and some rows have none.

D gene: TRBD1; clone size: -; V gene: TRBV7-3; J gene: TRBJ2-7; CDR3 length: 15; CDR3 protein: CASSPGTETSYEQYF; CDR3 DNA: TGTGCCAGCAGCCCCGGGACAGAAACTTCCTACGAGCAGTACTTC
D gene: TRBD1; clone size: -; V gene: TRBV18; J gene: TRBJ2-7; CDR3 length: 18; CDR3 protein: CASSPIRDRGQGLYEQYF; CDR3 DNA: TGTGCCAGCTCGCCTATCCGGGACAGGGGACAGGGGTTGTACGAGCAGTACTTC
D gene: TRBD2; clone size: -; V gene: TRBV4-2; J gene: TRBJ2-1; CDR3 length: 17; CDR3 protein: CASSQRGSGLATNEQFF; CDR3 DNA: TGTGCCAGCAGCCAACGAGGATCGGGACTAGCGACAAATGAGCAGTTCTTC
D gene: -; clone size: once; V gene: TRBV11-2; J gene: TRBJ1-4; CDR3 length: 15; CDR3 protein: CASSLSRGFNEKLFF; CDR3 DNA: TGTGCCAGCAGTTTATCGAGAGGGTTTAATGAAAAACTGTTTTTT
D gene: -; clone size: -; V gene: TRBV30; J gene: TRBJ1-4; CDR3 length: 12; CDR3 protein: CAWRETGEKLFF; CDR3 DNA: TGTGCCTGGAGGGAGACCGGAGAAAAACTGTTTTTT
D gene: TRBD2; clone size: -; V gene: TRBV29-1; J gene: TRBJ2-1; CDR3 length: 14; CDR3 protein: CSVEVGTRYNEQFF; CDR3 DNA: TGCAGCGTTGAAGTAGGGACTAGATACAATGAGCAGTTCTTC
D gene: TRBD1; clone size: once; V gene: TRBV15; J gene: TRBJ2-5; CDR3 length: 16; CDR3 protein: CATSNSGTGGRETQYF; CDR3 DNA: TGTGCCACCAGCAACTCCGGGACAGGGGGCCGAGAGACCCAGTACTTC
D gene: -; clone size: -; V gene: TRBV4-1; J gene: TRBJ2-5; CDR3 length: 17; CDR3 protein: CASSHPPLTGSDETQYF; CDR3 DNA: TGCGCCAGCAGCCATCCCCCCCTTACAGGTTCTGATGAGACCCAGTACTTC
D gene: -; clone size: -; V gene: TRBV5-1; J gene: TRBJ1-5; CDR3 length: 15; CDR3 protein: CASSLQGTPNQPQHF; CDR3 DNA: TGCGCCAGCAGCCTTCAAGGGACACCCAATCAGCCCCAGCATTTT
D gene: -; clone size: -; V gene: TRBV2; J gene: TRBJ1-5; CDR3 length: 15; CDR3 protein: CASRLMKSSNQPQHF; CDR3 DNA: TGTGCCAGCAGGTTGATGAAGAGCAGCAATCAGCCCCAGCATTTT
D gene: TRBD2; clone size: -; V gene: TRBV6-5; J gene: TRBJ2-7; CDR3 length: 14; CDR3 protein: CASTTAGRRYEQYF; CDR3 DNA: TGTGCCAGCACCACTGCCGGGAGGAGGTACGAGCAGTACTTC
D gene: TRBD1; clone size: -; V gene: TRBV18; J gene: TRBJ1-1; CDR3 length: 18; CDR3 protein: CASSPPLGQGAQDGEAFF; CDR3 DNA: TGTGCCAGCTCACCACCGCTGGGACAGGGGGCGCAGGATGGTGAAGCTTTCTTT
D gene: -; clone size: -; V gene: TRBV7-2; J gene: TRBJ1-2; CDR3 length: 16; CDR3 protein: CASSLEVITGNYGYTF; CDR3 DNA: TGTGCCAGCAGCTTAGAAGTGATTACGGGGAACTATGGCTACACCTTC
D gene: TRBD1; clone size: -; V gene: TRBV7-9; J gene: TRBJ2-7; CDR3 length: 14; CDR3 protein: CASSPRDSTYEQYF; CDR3 DNA: TGTGCCAGCAGCCCTCGGGACAGCACCTACGAGCAGTACTTC
D gene: -; clone size: -; V gene: TRBV28; J gene: TRBJ1-5; CDR3 length: 15; CDR3 protein: CASRLDDSANQPQHF; CDR3 DNA: TGTGCCAGCAGGTTAGACGACAGTGCCAATCAGCCCCAGCATTTT
D gene: TRBD1; clone size: once; V gene: TRBV30; J gene: TRBJ2-7; CDR3 length: 15; CDR3 protein: CAWSSSGTDAYEQYF; CDR3 DNA: TGTGCCTGGAGTTCCTCCGGGACAGACGCCTACGAGCAGTACTTC
D gene: -; clone size: -; V gene: TRBV6-4; J gene: TRBJ2-7; CDR3 length: 12; CDR3 protein: CASSETRYEQYF; CDR3 DNA: TGTGCCAGCAGCGAGACTAGATACGAGCAGTACTTC
D gene: TRBD2; clone size: -; V gene: TRBV7-9; J gene: TRBJ2-7; CDR3 length: 13; CDR3 protein: CASSLTTSDEQYF; CDR3 DNA: TGTGCCAGCAGCTTAACAACTAGCGACGAGCAGTACTTC
D gene: TRBD2; clone size: -; V gene: TRBV19; J gene: TRBJ2-1; CDR3 length: 15; CDR3 protein: CASSIWAGGDNEQFF; CDR3 DNA: TGTGCCAGTAGTATCTGGGCGGGAGGGGACAATGAGCAGTTCTTC
D gene: -; clone size: -; V gene: TRBV7-8; J gene: TRBJ2-7; CDR3 length: 15; CDR3 protein: CASSVTSDKGWEQYF; CDR3 DNA: TGTGCCAGCAGCGTCACATCGGACAAGGGATGGGAGCAGTACTTC
D gene: TRBD2; clone size: -; V gene: TRBV5-6; J gene: TRBJ2-7; CDR3 length: 14; CDR3 protein: CASSYLAGSYEQYF; CDR3 DNA: TGTGCCAGCAGCTACCTAGCGGGCTCCTACGAGCAGTACTTC
D gene: TRBD2; clone size: -; V gene: TRBV9; J gene: TRBJ2-7; CDR3 length: 15; CDR3 protein: CASSVGLAARDEQYF; CDR3 DNA: TGTGCCAGCAGCGTAGGCCTAGCGGCACGGGACGAGCAGTACTTC
D gene: TRBD2; clone size: -; V gene: TRBV11-2; J gene: TRBJ2-7; CDR3 length: 14; CDR3 protein: CASSRGLAVDEQYF; CDR3 DNA: TGTGCCAGCAGCCGGGGACTAGCGGTCGACGAGCAGTACTTC
D gene: -; clone size: -; V gene: TRBV5-1; J gene: TRBJ2-1; CDR3 length: 16; CDR3 protein: CASSLGGFRSYNEQFF; CDR3 DNA: TGCGCCAGCAGCTTGGGAGGGTTCAGGTCCTACAATGAGCAGTTCTTC
D gene: -; clone size: -; V gene: TRBV2; J gene: TRBJ1-4; CDR3 length: 12; CDR3 protein: CASVRADAKLFF; CDR3 DNA: TGTGCCAGCGTTAGAGCTGATGCAAAACTGTTTTTT
D gene: -; clone size: -; V gene: TRBV6-5; J gene: TRBJ1-2; CDR3 length: 13; CDR3 protein: CASSTGQSYGYTF; CDR3 DNA: TGTGCCAGCTCAACCGGACAGTCGTATGGCTACACCTTC
D gene: TRBD2; clone size: -; V gene: TRBV2; J gene: TRBJ2-3; CDR3 length: 13; CDR3 protein: CASVAGGTDTQYF; CDR3 DNA: TGTGCCAGCGTAGCGGGAGGGACAGATACGCAGTATTTT
D gene: -; clone size: -; V gene: TRBV28; J gene: TRBJ2-1; CDR3 length: 14; CDR3 protein: CASSSPGLGSEQFF; CDR3 DNA: TGTGCCAGCAGTTCTCCGGGACTTGGATCGGAGCAGTTCTTC
D gene: TRBD1; clone size: -; V gene: TRBV4-3; J gene: TRBJ2-7; CDR3 length: 15; CDR3 protein: CASSQATGHSYEQYF; CDR3 DNA: TGCGCCAGCAGCCAAGCGACAGGGCACTCCTACGAGCAGTACTTC
D gene: -; clone size: many; V gene: TRBV25-1; J gene: TRBJ1-5; CDR3 length: 14; CDR3 protein: CASSETGESQPQHF; CDR3 DNA: TGTGCCAGCAGTGAAACCGGGGAGAGCCAGCCCCAGCATTTT
D gene: -; clone size: once; V gene: TRBV27; J gene: TRBJ1-5; CDR3 length: 15; CDR3 protein: CASSLLTPTGLPQHF; CDR3 DNA: TGTGCCAGCAGTTTATTAACTCCTACAGGGCTGCCCCAGCATTTT
D gene: TRBD1; clone size: -; V gene: TRBV19; J gene: TRBJ2-2; CDR3 length: 15; CDR3 protein: CASSMGQGATGELFF; CDR3 DNA: TGTGCCAGTAGTATGGGACAGGGGGCCACCGGGGAGCTGTTTTTT
D gene: TRBD2; clone size: -; V gene: TRBV5-6; J gene: TRBJ2-7; CDR3 length: 14; CDR3 protein: CASSSGLAWHEQYF; CDR3 DNA: TGTGCCAGCAGCTCGGGACTAGCCTGGCACGAGCAGTACTTC
D gene: TRBD1; clone size: -; V gene: TRBV7-2; J gene: TRBJ2-5; CDR3 length: 14; CDR3 protein: CASSLTGGQETQYF; CDR3 DNA: TGTGCCAGCAGCTTAACAGGGGGGCAAGAGACCCAGTACTTC
D gene: -; clone size: once; V gene: TRBV5-1; J gene: TRBJ2-3; CDR3 length: 15; CDR3 protein: CASLLSGETTDTQYF; CDR3 DNA: TGCGCCAGCTTACTTAGCGGAGAAACCACAGATACGCAGTATTTT
D gene: -; clone size: once; V gene: TRBV5-6; J gene: TRBJ2-7; CDR3 length: 12; CDR3 protein: CASSLQVHEQYF; CDR3 DNA: TGTGCCAGCAGCTTGCAGGTTCACGAGCAGTACTTC
D gene: -; clone size: -; V gene: TRBV7-9; J gene: TRBJ2-6; CDR3 length: 17; CDR3 protein: CASSFAGQSNGANVLTF; CDR3 DNA: TGTGCCAGCAGCTTCGCCGGACAGTCGAATGGGGCCAACGTCCTGACTTTC
D gene: -; clone size: -; V gene: TRBV13; J gene: TRBJ2-1; CDR3 length: 15; CDR3 protein: CASSLRAGWDNEQFF; CDR3 DNA: TGTGCCAGCAGCTTAAGGGCGGGATGGGACAATGAGCAGTTCTTC
D gene: -; clone size: -; V gene: TRBV21-1; J gene: TRBJ2-2; CDR3 length: 18; CDR3 protein: CASSKTTSGSTTTGELFF; CDR3 DNA: TGTGCCAGCAGCAAGACCACTAGCGGGAGTACCACCACCGGGGAGCTGTTTTTT
D gene: -; clone size: -; V gene: TRBV9; J gene: TRBJ2-2; CDR3 length: 14; CDR3 protein: CASSVDNRAGELFF; CDR3 DNA: TGTGCCAGCAGCGTAGATAACAGGGCTGGGGAGCTGTTTTTT
D gene: TRBD1; clone size: once; V gene: TRBV19; J gene: TRBJ1-5; CDR3 length: 13; CDR3 protein: CASNEQGNQPQHF; CDR3 DNA: TGTGCCAGCAACGAACAGGGGAATCAGCCCCAGCATTTT
D gene: -; clone size: -; V gene: TRBV7-9; J gene: TRBJ1-1; CDR3 length: 13; CDR3 protein: CASIQGLNTEAFF; CDR3 DNA: TGTGCCAGCATACAGGGTTTGAACACTGAAGCTTTCTTT
D gene: -; clone size: -; V gene: TRBV19; J gene: TRBJ1-1; CDR3 length: 14; CDR3 protein: CATKPQGMNTEAFF; CDR3 DNA: TGTGCCACAAAACCCCAGGGAATGAACACTGAAGCTTTCTTT
D gene: -; clone size: -; V gene: TRBV7-6; J gene: TRBJ1-4; CDR3 length: 16; CDR3 protein: CASSSTLDSPNEKLFF; CDR3 DNA: TGTGCCAGCAGCTCGACCCTGGACAGCCCTAATGAAAAACTGTTTTTT
D gene: TRBD1; clone size: -; V gene: TRBV29-1; J gene: TRBJ1-1; CDR3 length: 10; CDR3 protein: CSAGTDEAFF; CDR3 DNA: TGCAGCGCCGGGACAGATGAAGCTTTCTTT
D gene: TRBD1; clone size: -; V gene: TRBV2; J gene: TRBJ2-5; CDR3 length: 19; CDR3 protein: CASSEAGKAGQGRWETQYF; CDR3 DNA: TGTGCCAGCAGTGAAGCAGGGAAAGCCGGACAGGGGAGGTGGGAGACCCAGTACTTC
D gene: TRBD1; clone size: -; V gene: TRBV5-8; J gene: TRBJ2-5; CDR3 length: 15; CDR3 protein: CASSLGTGEGETQYF; CDR3 DNA: TGTGCCAGCAGCTTGGGTACAGGGGAAGGGGAGACCCAGTACTTC
D gene: -; clone size: -; V gene: TRBV9; J gene: TRBJ2-5; CDR3 length: 15; CDR3 protein: CASSTPAGAKETQYF; CDR3 DNA: TGTGCCAGCAGCACACCGGCGGGGGCCAAAGAGACCCAGTACTTC
D gene: -; clone size: -; V gene: TRBV28; J gene: TRBJ1-1; CDR3 length: 15; CDR3 protein: CASSLSRIGGTEAFF; CDR3 DNA: TGTGCCAGCAGTTTATCCCGGATAGGCGGCACTGAAGCTTTCTTT